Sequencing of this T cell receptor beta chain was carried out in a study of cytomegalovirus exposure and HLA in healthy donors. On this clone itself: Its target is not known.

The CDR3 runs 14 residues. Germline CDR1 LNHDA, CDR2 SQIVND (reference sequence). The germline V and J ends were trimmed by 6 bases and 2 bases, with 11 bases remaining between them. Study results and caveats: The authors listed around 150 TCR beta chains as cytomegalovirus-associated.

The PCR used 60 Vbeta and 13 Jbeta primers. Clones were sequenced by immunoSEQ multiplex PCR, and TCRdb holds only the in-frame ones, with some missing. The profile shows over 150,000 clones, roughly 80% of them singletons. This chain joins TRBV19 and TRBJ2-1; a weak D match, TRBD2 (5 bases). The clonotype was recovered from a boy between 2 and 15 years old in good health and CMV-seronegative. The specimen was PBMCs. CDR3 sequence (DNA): TGTGCCAGTAGGGCCCGGGGAGCCTACAATGAGCAGTTCTTC. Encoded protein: CASRARGAYNEQFF.